This T cell receptor beta chain was documented in a study of blood T cell repertoires in COVID-19. Across the whole study: Samples taken during acute and convalescent COVID-19 were collected in the United States, Italy and Spain.

Authors' processing steps: The authors estimated nucleated cell counts from reference gene primer amplification. Method: immunoSEQ multiplex PCR; TCRdb's copy keeps in-frame clones and lacks some. V, J and clone size reflect that table, while D and trimming were determined from the DNA. The data hold approximately 270,000 clones, with approximately 86% observed a single time. V was pared by 10 bases and J by 3 bases, with 16 bases between. This CDR3 contains 15 residues. The germline V gene has CDR1 WNHNN and CDR2 SYGVQD (reference sequence). This sequence originates from a man aged 80 or over with acute or convalescent COVID-19. Sequenced material: peripheral blood. The V and J genes are TRBV10-1 and TRBJ1-6; tentative D call: TRBD1 (5 bases). CDR3 in amino acids: CATPYETGYNSPLHF. CDR3 in DNA: TGCGCCACCCCGTATGAAACAGGCTATAATTCACCCCTCCACTTT.